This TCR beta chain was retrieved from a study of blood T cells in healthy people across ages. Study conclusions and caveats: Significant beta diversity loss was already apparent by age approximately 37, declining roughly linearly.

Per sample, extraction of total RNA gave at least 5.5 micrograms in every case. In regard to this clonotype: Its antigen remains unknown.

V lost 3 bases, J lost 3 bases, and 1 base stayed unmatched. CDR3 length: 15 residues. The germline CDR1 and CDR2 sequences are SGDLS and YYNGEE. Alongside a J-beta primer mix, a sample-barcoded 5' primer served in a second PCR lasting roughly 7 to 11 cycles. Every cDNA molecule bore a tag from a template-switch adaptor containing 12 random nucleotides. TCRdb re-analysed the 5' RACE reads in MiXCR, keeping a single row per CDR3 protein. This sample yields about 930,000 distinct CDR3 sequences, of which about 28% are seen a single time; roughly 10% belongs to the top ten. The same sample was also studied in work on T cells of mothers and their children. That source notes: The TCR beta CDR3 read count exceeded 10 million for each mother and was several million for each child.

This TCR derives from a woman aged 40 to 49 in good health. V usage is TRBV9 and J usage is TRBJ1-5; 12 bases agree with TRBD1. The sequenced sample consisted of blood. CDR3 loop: CASSGGQGANQPQHF. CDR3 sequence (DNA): TGTGCCAGCAGCGGGGGACAGGGGGCCAATCAGCCCCAGCATTTT.